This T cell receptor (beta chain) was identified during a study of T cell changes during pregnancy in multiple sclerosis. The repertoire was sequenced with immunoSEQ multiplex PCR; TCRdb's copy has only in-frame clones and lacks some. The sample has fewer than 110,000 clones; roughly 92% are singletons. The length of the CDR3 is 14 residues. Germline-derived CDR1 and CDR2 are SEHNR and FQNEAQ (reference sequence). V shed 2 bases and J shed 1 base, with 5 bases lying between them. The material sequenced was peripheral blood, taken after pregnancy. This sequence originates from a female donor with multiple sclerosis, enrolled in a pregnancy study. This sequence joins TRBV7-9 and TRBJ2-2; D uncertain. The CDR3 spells CASSLRGNTGELFF. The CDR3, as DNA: TGTGCCAGCAGCTTACGAGGGAACACCGGGGAGCTGTTTTTT.